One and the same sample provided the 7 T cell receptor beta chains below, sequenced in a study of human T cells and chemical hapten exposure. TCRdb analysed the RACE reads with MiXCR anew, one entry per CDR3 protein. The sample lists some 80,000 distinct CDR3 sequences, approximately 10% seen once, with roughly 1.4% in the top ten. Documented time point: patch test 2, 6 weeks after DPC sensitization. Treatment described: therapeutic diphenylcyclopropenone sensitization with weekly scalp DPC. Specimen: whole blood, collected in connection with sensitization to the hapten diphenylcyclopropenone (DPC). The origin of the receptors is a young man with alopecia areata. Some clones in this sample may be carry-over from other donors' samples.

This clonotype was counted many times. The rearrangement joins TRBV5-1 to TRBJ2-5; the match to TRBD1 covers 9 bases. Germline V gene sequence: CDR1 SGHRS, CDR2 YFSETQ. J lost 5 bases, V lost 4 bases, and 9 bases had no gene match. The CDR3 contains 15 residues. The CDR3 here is CASSGRDRVEETQYF. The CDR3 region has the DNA TGCGCCAGCAGCGGCCGGGACAGGGTCGAGGAGACCCAGTACTTC.

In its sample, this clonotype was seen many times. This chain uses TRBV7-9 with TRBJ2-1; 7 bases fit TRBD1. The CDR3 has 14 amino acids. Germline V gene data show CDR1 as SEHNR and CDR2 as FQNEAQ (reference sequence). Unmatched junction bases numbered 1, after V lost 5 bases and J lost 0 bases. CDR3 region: CASSGDSSYNEQFF. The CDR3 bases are TGTGCCAGCAGCGGGGACAGCTCCTACAATGAGCAGTTCTTC.

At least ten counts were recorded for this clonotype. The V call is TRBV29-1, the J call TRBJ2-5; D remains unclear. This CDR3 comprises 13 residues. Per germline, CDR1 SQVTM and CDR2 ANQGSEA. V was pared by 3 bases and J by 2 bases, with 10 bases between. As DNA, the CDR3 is TGCAGCGTTGAGAATGGCGATCAAGAGACCCAGTACTTC. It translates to CSVENGDQETQYF. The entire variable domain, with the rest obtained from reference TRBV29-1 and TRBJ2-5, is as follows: SAVISQKPSRDICQRGTSLTIQCQVDSQVTMMFWYRQQPGQSLTLIATANQGSEATYESGFVIDKFPISRPNLTFSTLTVSNMSPEDSSIYLCSVENGDQETQYFGPGTRLLVL.

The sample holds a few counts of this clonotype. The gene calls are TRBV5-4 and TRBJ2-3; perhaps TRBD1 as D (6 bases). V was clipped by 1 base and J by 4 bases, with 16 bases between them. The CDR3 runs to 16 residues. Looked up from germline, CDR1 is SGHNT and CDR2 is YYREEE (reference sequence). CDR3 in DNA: TGTGCCAGCAGCTTGTTGGGCAGGGGAGACGCAGATACGCAGTATTTT. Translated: CASSLLGRGDADTQYF.

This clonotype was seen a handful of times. For the CDR3, the DNA is TGTGCCAGCAGCGTAGAACTTAACTCCTACAATGAGCAGTTCTTC. Its translation is CASSVELNSYNEQFF. This sequence joins TRBV9 and TRBJ2-1; no firm D call. Germline values: CDR1 SGDLS, CDR2 YYNGEE. This CDR3 is built from 15 residues. V lost 0 bases, J lost 0 bases, and 7 bases lay in between.

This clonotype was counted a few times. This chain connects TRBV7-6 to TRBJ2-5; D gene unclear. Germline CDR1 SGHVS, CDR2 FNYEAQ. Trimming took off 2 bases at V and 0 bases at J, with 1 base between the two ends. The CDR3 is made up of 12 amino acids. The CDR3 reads CASSLNQETQYF. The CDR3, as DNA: TGTGCCAGCAGCTTAAACCAAGAGACCCAGTACTTC.

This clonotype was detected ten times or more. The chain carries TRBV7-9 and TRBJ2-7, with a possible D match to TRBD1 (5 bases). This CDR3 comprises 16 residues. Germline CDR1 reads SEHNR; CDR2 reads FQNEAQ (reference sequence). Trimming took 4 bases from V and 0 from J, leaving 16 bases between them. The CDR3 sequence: CASSSPQGASSYEQYF. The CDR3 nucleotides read TGTGCCAGCAGCTCTCCCCAGGGCGCGAGCTCCTACGAGCAGTACTTC. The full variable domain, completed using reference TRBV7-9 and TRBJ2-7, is DTGVSQNPRHKITKRGQNVTFRCDPISEHNRLYWYRQTLGQGPEFLTYFQNEAQLEKSRLLSDRFSAERPKGSFSTLEIQRTEQGDSAMYLCASSSPQGASSYEQYFGPGTRLTVT.